Described below is a single TCR beta chain sequence and its context. Its recognized antigen is unknown. Per-nucleotide qualities are absent, and no much larger clonotype sits a single base away. To sequence the TCRbeta CDR3 region, genomic DNA was isolated from the sorted cells. TCRbeta CDR3 regions were sequenced using the immunoSEQ Assay. TCRdb carries this immuneACCESS record with in-frame sequences only. Its versions omit some clonotypes, under half of them owing to an unresolved V gene in the studies checked, with the rest unexplained. The sample table lists 74,000 or so clones, approximately 84% of them with a count of one. The ten largest account for around 2% of the sample. V and J are trimmed by 3 bases and 5 bases, and the gene matches miss 5 bases of the junction. The CDR3, from cysteine to phenylalanine, totals 15 residues. Left in the record is the CDR3 DNA by itself, 45 bases read in frame from the first base. CDR1 and CDR2 are drawn from the germline V gene: SGHRS, YFSETQ.

The trial excluded patients who had a history of autoimmune disease or who were on systemic immunosuppression. Peripheral blood for TCR sequencing was collected from all dose cohorts at baseline, on cycle 4 day 1, and on cycle 7 day 1. The samples were taken from a phase I, first-in-human, multicenter, open-label dose-escalation trial of ivuxolimab. Adults with locally advanced or metastatic melanoma, renal cell carcinoma, hepatocellular carcinoma or head and neck squamous cell carcinoma were enrolled in the trial. Before TCR sequencing, CD4+ T cells and CD8+ T cells were sorted from peripheral blood as separate populations. These data are taken from a study of OX40 agonist ivuxolimab in advanced cancers. For the study in its entirety: The costimulatory receptor OX40 (CD134) was targeted by ivuxolimab, a fully human IgG2 agonistic monoclonal antibody. The dose-escalation cohort was roughly 80% male with a mean age of about 65 years, ranging from roughly 20 to 80. Patients were allowed to have had prior anti-PD-1, anti-PD-L1 or anti-CTLA-4 therapy, and 40% of the dose-escalation patients had previously received checkpoint inhibitors. Of the roughly 52 dose-escalation patients, hepatocellular carcinoma was present in approximately 20, melanoma in approximately 15, renal cell carcinoma in 9 and head and neck cancer in 9. Three dose-escalation patients achieved partial responses, one with hepatocellular carcinoma and two with cutaneous melanoma. The paper covers the monotherapy dose-escalation part of the phase I ivuxolimab trial, which included N ≈ 50 patients. Intravenous ivuxolimab was administered to patients every 2 weeks at six dose levels: 0.01, 0.1, 0.3, 1.5, 3 and 10 mg/kg. Peripheral TCRbeta sequencing was intended to test whether TCR sequence diversity was altered and clonal T-cell expansion was caused by ivuxolimab.

What the study reported, not specific to this receptor: Low levels of normalized T-cell clonal expansion were also shown by some nonresponding patients. Which antigens the clonally expanded peripheral T cells were specific for was not determined. After ivuxolimab, CD8+ T cells had more expanded clones than CD4+ T cells on average. At doses of 0.1 to 3.0 mg/kg, clonal expansion of both CD4+ and CD8+ T cells in blood was seen between baseline and week 6. In the 0.1-3.0 mg/kg groups, partial responders were among the patients with the lowest normalized peripheral clonal expansion, particularly in CD8+ T cells.

The V gene is TRBV5-1 and the J gene is TRBJ1-6; the central 7 bases match TRBD1. The clonotype comes from an adult with an advanced solid tumor such as melanoma, head and neck, liver or kidney cancer. The specimen comprised CD4+ or CD8+ T cells sorted from blood, sampled in a trial of the OX40 agonist ivuxolimab. The encoded CDR3 is CASSWGTVNNSPLHF. The sequenced DNA is TGCGCCAGCAGCTGGGGGACAGTGAATAATTCACCCCTCCACTTT.